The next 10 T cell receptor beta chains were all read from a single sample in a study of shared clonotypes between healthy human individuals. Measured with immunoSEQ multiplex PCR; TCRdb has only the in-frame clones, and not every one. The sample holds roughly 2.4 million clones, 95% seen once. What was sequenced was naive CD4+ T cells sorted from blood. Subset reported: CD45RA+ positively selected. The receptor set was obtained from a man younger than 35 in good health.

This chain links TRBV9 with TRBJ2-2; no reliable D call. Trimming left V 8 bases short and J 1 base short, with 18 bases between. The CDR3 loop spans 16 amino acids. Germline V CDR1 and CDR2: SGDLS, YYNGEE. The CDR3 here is CASSPRSDLNTGELFF. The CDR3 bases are TGTGCCAGTTCTCCCCGGTCCGACCTGAACACCGGGGAGCTGTTTTTT. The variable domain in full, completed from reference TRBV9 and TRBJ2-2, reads DSGVTQTPKHLITATGQRVTLRCSPRSGDLSVYWYQQSLDQGLQFLIQYYNGEERAKGNILERFSAQQFPDLHSELNLSSLELGDSALYFCASSPRSDLNTGELFFGEGSRLTVL.

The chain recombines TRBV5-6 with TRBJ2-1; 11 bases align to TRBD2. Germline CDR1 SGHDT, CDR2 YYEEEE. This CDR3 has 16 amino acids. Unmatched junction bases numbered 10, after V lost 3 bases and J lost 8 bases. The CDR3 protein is CASSYLSGGAFYEQFF. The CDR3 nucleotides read TGTGCCAGCAGCTACCTTAGCGGGGGGGCCTTCTATGAGCAGTTCTTC.

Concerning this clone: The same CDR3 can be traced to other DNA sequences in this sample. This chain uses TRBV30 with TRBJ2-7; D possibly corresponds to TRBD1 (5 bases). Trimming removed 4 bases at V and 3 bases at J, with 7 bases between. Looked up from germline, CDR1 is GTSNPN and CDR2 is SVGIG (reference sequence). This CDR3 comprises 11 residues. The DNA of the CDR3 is TGTGCCTGGATAGACAGCTACGAGCAGTACTTC. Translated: CAWIDSYEQYF.

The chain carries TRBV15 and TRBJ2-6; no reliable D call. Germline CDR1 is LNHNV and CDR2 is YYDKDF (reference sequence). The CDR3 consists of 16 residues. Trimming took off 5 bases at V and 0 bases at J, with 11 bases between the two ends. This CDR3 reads CATSPLESSGANVLTF. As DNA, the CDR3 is TGTGCCACCAGCCCCCTTGAGAGCTCTGGGGCCAACGTCCTGACTTTC.

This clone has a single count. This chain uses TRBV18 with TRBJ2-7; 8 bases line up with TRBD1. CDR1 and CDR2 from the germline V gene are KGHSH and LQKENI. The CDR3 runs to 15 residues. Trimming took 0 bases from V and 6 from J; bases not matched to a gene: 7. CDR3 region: CASSPPGQDLREQYF. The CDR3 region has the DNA TGTGCCAGCTCACCACCGGGACAGGACCTTCGCGAGCAGTACTTC.

In DNA form, the CDR3 reads TGTGCCAGCTCACCGGGGGTTATGGCTAATGAAAAACTGTTTTTT. It is translated as CASSPGVMANEKLFF. J is TRBJ1-4 and V is TRBV18; TRBD1 might be the D (5 bases). With 3 bases removed from V and 3 bases from J, the gap between germline ends came to 11 bases. Germline V CDR1 and CDR2: KGHSH, LQKENI. The CDR3 loop spans 15 amino acids. Drawing the rest from reference TRBV18 and TRBJ1-4, the complete variable domain is NAGVMQNPRHLVRRRGQEARLRCSPMKGHSHVYWYRQLPEEGLKFMVYLQKENIIDESGMPKERFSAEFPKEGPSILRIQQVVRGDSAAYFCASSPGVMANEKLFFGSGTQLSVL.

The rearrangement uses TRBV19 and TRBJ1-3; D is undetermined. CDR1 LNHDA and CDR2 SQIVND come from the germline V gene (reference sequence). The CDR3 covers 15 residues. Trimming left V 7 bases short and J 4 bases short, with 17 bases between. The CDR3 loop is CASTVREKVGNTIYF. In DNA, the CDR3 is TGTGCCAGTACCGTACGGGAGAAGGTCGGAAACACCATATATTTT.

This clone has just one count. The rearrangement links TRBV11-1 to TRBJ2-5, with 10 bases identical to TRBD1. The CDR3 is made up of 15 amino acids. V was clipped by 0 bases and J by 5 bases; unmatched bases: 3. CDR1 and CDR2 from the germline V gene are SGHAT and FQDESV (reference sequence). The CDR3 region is CASSLAGQGWETQYF. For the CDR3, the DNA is TGTGCCAGCAGCTTAGCGGGACAGGGGTGGGAGACCCAGTACTTC.

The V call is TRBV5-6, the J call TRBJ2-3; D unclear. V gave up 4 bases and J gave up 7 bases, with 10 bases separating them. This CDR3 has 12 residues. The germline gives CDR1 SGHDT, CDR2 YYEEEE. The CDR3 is CASSLQMNTQYF. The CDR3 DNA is TGTGCCAGCAGCCTACAAATGAATACGCAGTATTTT.

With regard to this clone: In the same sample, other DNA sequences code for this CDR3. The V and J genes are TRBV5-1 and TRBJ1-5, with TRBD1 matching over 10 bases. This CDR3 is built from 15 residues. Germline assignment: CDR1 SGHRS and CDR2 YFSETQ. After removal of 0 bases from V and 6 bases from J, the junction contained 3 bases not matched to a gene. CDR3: CASSLAGQGSQPQHF. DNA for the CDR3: TGCGCCAGCAGCTTGGCGGGACAGGGGAGTCAGCCCCAGCATTTT.